The entry below describes one T cell receptor (beta chain). The antigen remains undetermined. This may be a read error: a much more frequent sequence differs by one nucleotide. This sample was taken from a study of tumor-infiltrating lymphocytes in primary liver carcinoma. The wider study: The number of productive TCRbeta reads per sample ranged from roughly 3.65 to 7.13 million and was similar across tissue types.

Findings of the study overall: Tumor region pairs outstripped tumor-adjacent and tumor-blood pairs in overlap. Blood had a significantly lower top-250-clone fraction than tumors did (p = 0.039).

Bulk tissue was left unsorted, and RNA and DNA were co-extracted from 20-30 mg of it. Using a constant-region primer together with ProtoScript II reverse transcriptase, TCR beta cDNA was made from approximately 0.55 ug of total RNA. Construction of TCR beta libraries relied on three successive nested multiplex PCR rounds employing slightly modified ARM-PCR. In the first two PCR rounds, TRBV1-TRBV30 forward primers were paired with a C-beta reverse primer, and each round lasted nine to ten cycles. One entry per CDR3 protein, called by TCRdb with MiXCR from the multiplex PCR reads. This sample yields 90,000 to 150,000 distinct CDR3 sequences, of which around 70% are seen a single time; more than 8% belongs to the top ten. Germline CDR1 MDHEN, CDR2 SYDVKM. There are 14 residues in the CDR3.

Sequencing was carried out using tumor-adjacent normal liver tissue. The receptor was derived from a woman in her sixties with primary liver carcinoma and hepatitis B virus infection. The chain combines TRBV28 with TRBJ2-3; 8 nucleotides agree with TRBD2. This CDR3 reads CTSIFAGGHDTQYF. In nucleotides, the CDR3 is TGTACCAGCATTTTTGCGGGAGGTCACGATACGCAGTATTTT.